This TCR beta chain emerged from a study of early T cells in non-severe SARS-CoV-2 infection. Many counts were recorded for this clonotype. The germline V and J ends were trimmed by 2 bases and 0 bases, with 4 bases remaining between them. The CDR3 has 13 residues. CDR1 is KGHSH, CDR2 LQKENI, per germline. MiXCR was run by TCRdb on the 5' RACE reads, yielding one entry per CDR3 protein. The data show tens of thousands of distinct CDR3 sequences, 10% seen once. The chain links TRBV18 to TRBJ1-1; D not certain. Specimen: whole blood. This clonotype was obtained from an adult who was a healthcare worker with PCR-confirmed SARS-CoV-2 infection or an uninfected control (not recorded which). The CDR3 region is CASSPGVNTEAFF. In DNA, the CDR3 is TGTGCCAGCTCACCAGGGGTGAACACTGAAGCTTTCTTT.